This T cell receptor beta chain came from a study of blood T cells in healthy people across ages. Study at large: About one barcoded beta molecule per two T cells came from capture by template switching.

Details on this clonotype: No antigen is known for it.

The CDR3 runs to 12 residues. Trimming took 7 bases from V and 2 from J, leaving 12 bases between them. CDR1 and CDR2 (germline): DFQATT, SNEGSKA (reference sequence). General observations from the study: Diversity of TCR beta correlated strongly with naive T cell percentage.

The second PCR ran roughly 7 to 12 cycles with a sample-barcoded 5' primer and J-beta primers. Every cDNA molecule bore a tag from a template-switch adaptor containing 12 random nucleotides. Using its own MiXCR run on the 5' RACE reads, TCRdb lists one record per CDR3 protein. The sample has about 1.8 million distinct CDR3 sequences, roughly 50% seen once. Drawn from each donor were approximately 9.2 milliliters of peripheral blood. The genes are TRBV20-1 and TRBJ2-7; D gene uncertain. The TCR originated in a woman aged 35 to 49 in good health. Sequenced sample: blood. Written as DNA, the CDR3 is TGCAGTGTCAGAGGCCTACCCTACGAGCAGTACTTC. Its protein product is CSVRGLPYEQYF.